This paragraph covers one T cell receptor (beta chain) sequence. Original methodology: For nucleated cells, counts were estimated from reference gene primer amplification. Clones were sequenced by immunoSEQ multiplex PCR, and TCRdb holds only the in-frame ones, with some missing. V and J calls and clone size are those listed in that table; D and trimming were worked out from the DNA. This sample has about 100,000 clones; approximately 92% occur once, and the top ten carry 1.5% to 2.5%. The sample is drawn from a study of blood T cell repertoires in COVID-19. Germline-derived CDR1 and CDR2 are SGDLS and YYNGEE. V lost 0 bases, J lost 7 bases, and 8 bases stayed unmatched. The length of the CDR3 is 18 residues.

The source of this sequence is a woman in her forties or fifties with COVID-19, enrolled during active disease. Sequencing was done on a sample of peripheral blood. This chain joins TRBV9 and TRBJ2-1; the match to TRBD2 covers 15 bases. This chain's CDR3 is CASSVAGTSGGNLNEQFF. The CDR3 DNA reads TGTGCCAGCAGCGTAGCCGGGACTAGCGGGGGGAATCTGAATGAGCAGTTCTTC.